In its sample, the clone carrying this T cell receptor beta chain was seen once. V was clipped by 6 bases and J by 0 bases; unmatched bases: 9. The CDR3 is 18 amino acids. Germline CDR1 and CDR2: ENHRY and SYGVKD. Only in-frame clones appear in the TCRdb table, and some are missing; sequencing was by immunoSEQ multiplex PCR. The table shows 250,000 or so clones, with around 87% occurring only once. This specimen comes from a study of blood T cell repertoires in COVID-19. This chain connects TRBV10-3 to TRBJ2-1, with TRBD2 identical over 12 bases. The receptor was derived from a woman between 35 and 50 years old who had recovered from COVID-19. Sequenced sample: peripheral blood. CDR3 residues: CAIRKGTSGLLSYNEQFF. For the CDR3, the DNA is TGTGCCATCAGAAAGGGGACTAGCGGGCTTCTCTCCTACAATGAGCAGTTCTTC.